These 22 T cell receptor beta chains came from one sample sequenced in a study of metastatic and nonmetastatic thyroid tumors. TCRdb reanalyzed the PCR reads with MiXCR. The sample carries some 37,000 clones, less than 25% recorded once. Nobody among the patients had been given any treatment before thyroid surgery. Sequencing was carried out using blood. All receptors derive from a female donor with papillary thyroid cancer or a benign thyroid nodule (not recorded which). Some clones in this sample may be carry-over from other donors' samples.

This clone has at least ten counts. The rearrangement uses TRBV28 and TRBJ1-2; 7 positions agree with TRBD1. Germline V gives CDR1 MDHEN, CDR2 SYDVKM. The V segment lost 5 bases and the J segment 2 bases; nucleotides outside the gene matches: 2. The CDR3 consists of 13 residues. CDR3 protein: CASSGTVNYGYTF. The CDR3 DNA reads as TGTGCCAGCAGTGGGACAGTGAACTATGGCTACACCTTC.

In its sample, this clone was seen many times. The gene calls are TRBV11-1 and TRBJ1-2, with 9 bases fitting TRBD1. The germline CDR1 and CDR2 sequences are SGHAT and FQDESV (reference sequence). V gave up 4 bases and J gave up 2 bases; unmatched junction bases: 8. The CDR3 spans 16 residues. CDR3 DNA sequence: TGTGCCAGCAGCTCCACCCTGGACAGGGGAAACTATGGCTACACCTTC. Protein product: CASSSTLDRGNYGYTF.

This clone showed up many times. V is TRBV20-1 and J is TRBJ2-1; TRBD2 aligns across 14 bases. The CDR3 is 17 amino acids. J gave up 9 bases and V 6 bases, and 16 bases lay outside the gene matches. Germline V gene sequence: CDR1 DFQATT, CDR2 SNEGSKA (reference sequence). CDR3 sequence: CSARGLGLAGGLGEQFF. The DNA for the CDR3 is TGCAGTGCCCGGGGTCTAGGACTAGCGGGAGGATTGGGTGAGCAGTTCTTC.

This clone has ten or more counts. V is TRBV7-2 and J is TRBJ2-6; 7 bases line up with TRBD1. CDR1 is SGHTA and CDR2 is FQGNSA in the germline V gene. V lost 7 bases, J lost 1 base, and 13 bases stayed unmatched. This CDR3 has 18 amino acids. The CDR3 region is CASTGGGVFYSGANVLTF. The CDR3 bases are TGTGCCAGCACAGGGGGTGGCGTCTTCTATTCTGGGGCCAACGTCCTGACTTTC. The full variable domain, completed using reference TRBV7-2 and TRBJ2-6, is GAGVSQSPSNKVTEKGKDVELRCDPISGHTALYWYRQSLGQGLEFLIYFQGNSAPDKSGLPSDRFSAERTGGSVSTLTIQRTQQEDSAVYLCASTGGGVFYSGANVLTFGAGSRLTVL.

This clone was seen many times. The chain combines TRBV20-1 with TRBJ2-7; 9 bases are a match to TRBD2. There are 15 residues in the CDR3. Per the germline V gene, CDR1 is DFQATT and CDR2 is SNEGSKA (reference sequence). V lost 3 bases and J lost 7; bases outside the gene matches: 13. The CDR3 sequence is CSARDTGTSMGEQYF. The CDR3 DNA is TGCAGTGCTAGGGACACCGGGACTAGCATGGGGGAGCAGTACTTC.

This clone counts as medium-sized. The J gene is TRBJ2-1, the V gene TRBV6-1, with TRBD2 identical over 9 bases. The CDR3 contains 15 residues. With V trimmed by 6 bases and J by 4 bases, 7 bases remained unmatched. Germline V gene lookup returns CDR1 MNHNS and CDR2 SASEGT. The CDR3 region has the DNA TGTGCCAGCAGACGGACTAGCGTCGAGTACAATGAGCAGTTCTTC. Translated, it gives CASRRTSVEYNEQFF.

This clone was recorded many times. This rearrangement joins TRBV12-3 or TRBV12-4 to TRBJ1-1; TRBD1 is a possible D gene (5 bases). The V and J ends lost 6 bases and 1 base respectively, with 12 bases between them. The length of the CDR3 is 14 residues. The CDR3 sequence is CASRLTVANTEAFF. CDR3 nucleotide sequence: TGTGCCAGCAGACTGACAGTCGCGAACACTGAAGCTTTCTTT.

This clone was counted many times. The V and J genes are TRBV11-2 and TRBJ1-1; 9 bases are shared with TRBD1. The CDR3 has 16 amino acids. CDR1 and CDR2 from the germline V gene are SGHAT and FQNNGV. V was pared by 5 bases and J by 4 bases, with 11 bases of the junction left unmatched. The CDR3 DNA sequence: TGTGCCAGCAGCCCAGCCCGGGACAGGGCAAGCACTGAAGCTTTCTTT. Its protein product is CASSPARDRASTEAFF.

This clone was observed at least ten times. This rearrangement joins TRBV29-1 to TRBJ1-2; no definite D call. CDR1 and CDR2 from the germline V gene are SQVTM and ANQGSEA. V was shortened by 6 bases and J by 6 bases, with 8 bases between the two germline ends. This CDR3 is 10 amino acids long. The CDR3 DNA is TGCAGCGTCGGGGAGGATGGCTACACCTTC. It codes for CSVGEDGYTF. The whole variable domain, remainder taken from reference TRBV29-1 and TRBJ1-2, is SAVISQKPSRDICQRGTSLTIQCQVDSQVTMMFWYRQQPGQSLTLIATANQGSEATYESGFVIDKFPISRPNLTFSTLTVSNMSPEDSSIYLCSVGEDGYTFGSGTRLTVV.

This chain uses TRBV20-1 with TRBJ2-2; no clear D gene. Germline V gives CDR1 DFQATT, CDR2 SNEGSKA (reference sequence). Trimming stripped 5 bases from V and 5 bases from J, with 6 bases between. This CDR3 has 11 amino acids. This CDR3 is CSASLTGELFF. The CDR3 nucleotides read TGCAGTGCTTCTCTTACCGGGGAGCTGTTTTTT.

This clone was counted at least ten times. The chain employs TRBV5-1 and TRBJ2-3; 7 bases are shared with TRBD2. Germline V gene lookup returns CDR1 SGHRS and CDR2 YFSETQ. The CDR3 runs to 16 residues. V lost 5 bases and J lost 3; bases outside the gene matches: 12. CDR3 in DNA: TGCGCCAGCAGAACCGGGAGCAATAGCGGGACAGATACGCAGTATTTT. Encoded protein: CASRTGSNSGTDTQYF.

V usage is TRBV2 and J usage is TRBJ1-5, with a possible D match to TRBD2 (6 bases). TRBJ2-3 explains the end of the DNA better; the J call may be wrong. The CDR3 has 14 residues. Per germline, CDR1 SNHLY and CDR2 FYNNEI. For the CDR3, the DNA is TGTGCCAGCAGTGGACCTCTGCGGGGTCATCCCCAGTATTTT. Its translation is CASSGPLRGHPQYF.

This clone was observed a few times. The chain links TRBV28 to TRBJ2-1; D is perhaps TRBD1 or TRBD2 (5 bases each). V was cut by 5 bases and J by 10 bases, with 12 bases left in between. This CDR3 region has 12 residues. Germline CDR1 is MDHEN and CDR2 is SYDVKM. The CDR3 DNA reads as TGTGCCAGCAGTGGGGGAATACCGGAGCAGTTCTTC. It translates to CASSGGIPEQFF.

Turning to this clone: Other nucleotide sequences in the sample specify the same CDR3. The chain recombines TRBV11-2 with TRBJ2-7; D not resolved. Germline V gene sequence: CDR1 SGHAT, CDR2 FQNNGV. The CDR3 has 14 amino acids. V lost 5 bases, J lost 7 bases, and 18 bases lay in between. The chain's CDR3 is CASSPLRGWGEQYF. The CDR3 DNA reads TGTGCCAGCAGCCCCCTAAGAGGATGGGGAGAGCAGTACTTC.

The rearrangement joins TRBV5-1 to TRBJ1-2; unclear D gene. CDR3 length: 16 amino acids. CDR1 and CDR2 from the germline V gene are SGHRS and YFSETQ. Trimming shortened V by 0 bases and J by 8 bases, and 20 bases separated the two germline ends. The CDR3 DNA follows: TGCGCCAGCAGCTTGGAGTCTTCGGTCGTGGGAAAGGGCTACACCTTC. As protein: CASSLESSVVGKGYTF.

Concerning this clone: No conserved phenylalanine or tryptophan is present at the end of the CDR3, so a read error is the likely explanation. The rearrangement joins TRBV12-5 to TRBJ1-6; tentative D call: TRBD1 (5 bases). The germline V and J ends were trimmed by 6 bases and 10 bases, with 19 bases remaining between them. This CDR3 spans 15 amino acids. CDR1 LGHNT and CDR2 FRNRAP come from the germline V gene. CDR3 nucleotides: TGTGCTAGTGGGGATCCCTGGGGGACGGGGTCACCCCTCCACTCT. Amino acid sequence: CASGDPWGTGSPLHS.

This clone showed up many times. The chain joins TRBV30 to TRBJ2-1; TRBD2 agrees at 11 bases. Per the germline V gene, CDR1 is GTSNPN and CDR2 is SVGIG (reference sequence). V was pared by 5 bases and J by 7 bases, with 10 bases of the junction left unmatched. This CDR3 comprises 15 residues. CDR3: CAWLPLAGGGNEQFF. The CDR3, as DNA: TGTGCCTGGTTACCCCTAGCGGGAGGAGGTAATGAGCAGTTCTTC.

Regarding this clone: This sequence may be a read error, since a much larger clone differs from it by one base. This sequence joins TRBV2 and TRBJ1-2; 9 nucleotides match TRBD1. Germline V gene sequence: CDR1 SNHLY, CDR2 FYNNEI. The CDR3 totals 17 residues. The CDR3 region has the DNA TGTTCCAGTCCTTTCCGGGACAGGGTCCCTGATGGCTATGGCTACACCTTC. This sequence encodes CSSPFRDRVPDGYGYTF.

A note on this clone: A much larger clone differs from this one at a single base, so this may be a read error. The chain carries TRBV12-5 and TRBJ2-5; D not certain. Trimming shortened V by 2 bases and J by 2 bases, and 12 bases separated the two germline ends. Germline CDR1 and CDR2: LGHNT and FRNRAP. The CDR3 is 15 residues long. DNA for the CDR3: TGTGCTAGTGGTTTGCTGAGTGGAATACAAGAGACCCAGTACTTC. Protein product: CASGLLSGIQETQYF.

This clone was counted between two and nine times. The chain has TRBV20-1 and TRBJ2-2, with 7 bases fitting TRBD1. The CDR3 spans 14 residues. With V trimmed by 5 bases and J by 0 bases, 3 bases remained unmatched. Germline V CDR1 and CDR2: DFQATT, SNEGSKA (reference sequence). CDR3: CSALTGANTGELFF. Here the CDR3 DNA reads TGCAGTGCTCTCACAGGGGCGAACACCGGGGAGCTGTTTTTT.

This clone was observed many times. It is unclear where the CDR3 begins or ends on the DNA, so no DNA is shown, and the CDR3 is as TCRdb lists it. The chain couples TRBV28 to TRBJ2-3; the table's D call, TRBD2, has no DNA check behind it. Per the germline V gene, CDR1 is MDHEN and CDR2 is SYDVKM. From its first to its last residue, the CDR3 has 16 amino acids. This chain's CDR3 is CASSLGTGGGADTQYF.

The CDR3: CSAAIAGGPLTGETQYF. The CDR3 DNA reads TGCAGTGCTGCGATAGCGGGAGGGCCTCTTACCGGGGAGACCCAGTACTTC. The J gene is TRBJ2-5, the V gene TRBV20-1; 11 positions agree with TRBD2. Germline V gene lookup returns CDR1 DFQATT and CDR2 SNEGSKA (reference sequence). V was clipped by 5 bases and J by 5 bases; unmatched bases: 16. There are 17 residues in the CDR3.